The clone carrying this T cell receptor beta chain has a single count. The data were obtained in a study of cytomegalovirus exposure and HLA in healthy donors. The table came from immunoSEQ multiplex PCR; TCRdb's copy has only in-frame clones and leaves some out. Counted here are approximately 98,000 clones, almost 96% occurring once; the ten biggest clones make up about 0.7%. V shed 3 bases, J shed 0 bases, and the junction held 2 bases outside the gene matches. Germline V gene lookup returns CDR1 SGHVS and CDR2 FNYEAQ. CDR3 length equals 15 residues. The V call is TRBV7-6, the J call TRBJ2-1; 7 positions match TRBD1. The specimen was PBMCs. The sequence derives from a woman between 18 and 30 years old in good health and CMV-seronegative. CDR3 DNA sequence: TGTGCCAGCAGCTTTGGGGACAGCTCCTACAATGAGCAGTTCTTC. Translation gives CASSFGDSSYNEQFF.